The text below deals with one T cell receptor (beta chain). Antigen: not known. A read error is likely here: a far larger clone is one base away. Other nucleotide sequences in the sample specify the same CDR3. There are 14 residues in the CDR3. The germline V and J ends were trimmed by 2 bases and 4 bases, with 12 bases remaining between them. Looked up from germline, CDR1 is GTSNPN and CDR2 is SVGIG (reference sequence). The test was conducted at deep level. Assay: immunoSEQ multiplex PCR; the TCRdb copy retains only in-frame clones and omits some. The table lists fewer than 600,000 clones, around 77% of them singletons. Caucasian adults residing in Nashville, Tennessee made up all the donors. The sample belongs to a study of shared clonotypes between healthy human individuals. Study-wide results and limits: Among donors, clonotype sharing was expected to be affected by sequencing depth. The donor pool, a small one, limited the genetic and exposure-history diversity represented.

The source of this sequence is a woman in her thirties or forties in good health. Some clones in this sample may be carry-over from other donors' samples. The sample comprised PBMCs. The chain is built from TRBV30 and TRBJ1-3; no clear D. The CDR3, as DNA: TGTGCCTGGAGTCCGGGGAACTCCGGAAACACCATATATTTT. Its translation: CAWSPGNSGNTIYF.